One and the same sample provided the 28 T cell receptor beta chains below, sequenced in a study of graft-versus-host responses after intestinal transplantation. CFSE-labeled responder cells (around 200,000) were plated with around 200,000 irradiated, violet-dye-labeled stimulator cells. Sequenced by immunoSEQ multiplex PCR; TCRdb stores in-frame clones only, minus some. Counted here are some 13,000 clones, approximately 38% occurring once; the ten biggest clones make up about 15%. This material consisted of alloreactive CD8+ T cells from a mixed lymphocyte reaction culture, taken before intestinal transplant. As to subset: CFSE-low proliferating T cells sorted from roughly 6-day pre-transplant mixed lymphocyte reaction (GvH or HvG direction). The receptor set was obtained from a human patient who received an intestinal transplant.

The chain employs TRBV29-1 and TRBJ1-3; D is uncertain. Germline CDR1 and CDR2: SQVTM and ANQGSEA. V gave up 2 bases and J gave up 0 bases, with 8 bases separating them. The CDR3 spans 14 residues. Here the CDR3 DNA reads TGCAGCGTTGAAATACTGAGCTCTGGAAACACCATATATTTT. Translating it yields CSVEILSSGNTIYF.

This chain uses TRBV6-1 with TRBJ2-7; the D is unclear. The V gene lost 4 bases and the J gene lost 2 bases, with 9 bases spanning the gap. Germline CDR1 reads MNHNS; CDR2 reads SASEGT. This CDR3 comprises 13 residues. Here the CDR3 reads CASSARSTYEQYF. The CDR3 region has the DNA TGTGCCAGCAGTGCCAGGTCAACCTACGAGCAGTACTTC.

This clone was seen only once. The V and J genes are TRBV4-3 and TRBJ2-7, with TRBD2 matching 13 bases. The junction had 2 bases not matched to a gene; V was cut back by 4 bases and J by 2 bases. Per germline, CDR1 LGHNA and CDR2 YSLEER. The CDR3 totals 15 residues. DNA of the CDR3: TGCGCCAGCAGCCCGGGACTAGCGGGACCCTACGAGCAGTACTTC. Protein product: CASSPGLAGPYEQYF.

The CDR3 DNA reads TGTGCCTGGAGTGTAGGACAGGGGTACGAGCAGTACTTC. Its translation is CAWSVGQGYEQYF. V is TRBV30 and J is TRBJ2-7, with 9 bases matching TRBD1. The CDR3 sequence is 13 residues long. J gave up 4 bases and V 0 bases, and 1 base lay outside the gene matches. Germline lookup yields CDR1 GTSNPN and CDR2 SVGIG (reference sequence).

This clone is medium-sized by share. The chain is built from TRBV5-5 and TRBJ2-7; 9 positions agree with TRBD1. V trimming: 7 bases; J trimming: 6 bases; junction bases outside the gene matches: 14. The CDR3 loop spans 15 amino acids. The germline CDR1 and CDR2 sequences are SGHKS and YYEKEE (reference sequence). CDR3 nucleotide sequence: TGTGCCAGCCGGTCGGTCGGGACAGGGATCTCCGAGCAGTACTTC. Protein sequence: CASRSVGTGISEQYF.

The table lists this clone with a few counts. The chain carries TRBV13 and TRBJ2-7; 15 nucleotides agree with TRBD2. The trim removed 5 bases at V and 5 bases at J, leaving 10 bases unmatched. CDR3 length equals 17 residues. Per germline, CDR1 PRHDT and CDR2 FYEKMQ (reference sequence). The CDR3 here is CASSPRRTSGRAHEQYF. The CDR3 DNA reads TGTGCCAGCAGCCCAAGAAGGACTAGCGGGAGGGCCCACGAGCAGTACTTC.

This chain joins TRBV19 and TRBJ1-5, with D perhaps TRBD1 (5 bases). CDR1 is LNHDA and CDR2 is SQIVND in the germline V gene (reference sequence). V was shortened by 4 bases and J by 1 base, with 20 bases between the two germline ends. The CDR3 is made up of 18 amino acids. Written as DNA, the CDR3 is TGTGCCAGTAGTACCCAACCCCCGGGAGGACAAAGCAATCAGCCCCAGCATTTT. This codes for CASSTQPPGGQSNQPQHF.

This clone was picked up a small number of times. The chain employs TRBV7-9 and TRBJ1-1; D is possibly TRBD1 (5 bases). Trimming took 5 bases from V and 5 from J, leaving 15 bases between them. Germline lookup yields CDR1 SEHNR and CDR2 FQNEAQ (reference sequence). The CDR3 covers 14 residues. CDR3 DNA: TGTGCCAGCAGCCCCGGGGGACCTTTTACTGAAGCTTTCTTT. It codes for CASSPGGPFTEAFF.

This clone was observed a few times. V is TRBV20-1 and J is TRBJ2-1; unclear D gene. Trimming pared 1 base from V and 6 bases from J, leaving 4 bases between. The CDR3 length is 11 residues. Germline V gives CDR1 DFQATT, CDR2 SNEGSKA (reference sequence). CDR3 loop: CSARAGNEQFF. DNA of the CDR3: TGCAGTGCTAGAGCGGGCAATGAGCAGTTCTTC.

As DNA, the CDR3 is TGTGCCAGCAGCGTAGGGACAGGGCCCTATGGCTACACCTTC. This gives the protein CASSVGTGPYGYTF. The chain joins TRBV9 to TRBJ1-2; 8 bases are shared with TRBD1. The CDR3 is made up of 14 amino acids. Losses at the gene ends were 0 bases for V and 4 bases for J; bases not matched to a gene: 2. Germline loops: CDR1 SGDLS, CDR2 YYNGEE.

This chain links TRBV2 with TRBJ2-7, with 16 nucleotides matching TRBD2. With 7 bases clipped from V and 7 bases from J, the junction kept 4 bases outside the gene matches. CDR3 size: 14 residues. CDR1 and CDR2 (germline): SNHLY, FYNNEI. This CDR3 reads CASTGLAGGWEQYF. CDR3 nucleotide sequence: TGTGCCAGCACGGGACTAGCGGGAGGGTGGGAGCAGTACTTC.

This chain links TRBV6-1 with TRBJ2-5; 7 positions agree with TRBD1. The CDR3 sequence is 15 residues long. Germline V lookup: CDR1 MNHNS, CDR2 SASEGT. V was clipped by 5 bases and J by 5 bases; unmatched bases: 11. The CDR3 DNA reads as TGTGCCAGCAGTATAGTACAGGGGTTACGGGAGACCCAGTACTTC. Protein: CASSIVQGLRETQYF.

The chain joins TRBV5-4 to TRBJ1-5; D remains ambiguous. Germline lookup yields CDR1 SGHNT and CDR2 YYREEE (reference sequence). The CDR3 length is 13 residues. The germline V and J ends were trimmed by 1 base and 4 bases, with 6 bases remaining between them. CDR3 nucleotide sequence: TGTGCCAGCAGCTTGTCCCCGAATCAGCCCCAGCATTTT. Translation: CASSLSPNQPQHF.

A few counts support this clone. The chain's CDR3 is CASSQLSGGQPQHF. The CDR3, as DNA: TGCGCCAGCAGCCAACTATCCGGAGGCCAGCCCCAGCATTTT. This chain connects TRBV4-1 to TRBJ1-5, with D unclear. The CDR3 totals 14 residues. Trimming took 2 bases from V and 7 from J, leaving 12 bases between them. Germline V CDR1 and CDR2: MGHRA, YSYEKL.

This sequence joins TRBV30 and TRBJ1-2; unclear D gene. CDR3 size: 13 residues. Germline values: CDR1 GTSNPN, CDR2 SVGIG (reference sequence). The V end was cut by 2 bases, the J end by 1 base, with 8 bases between. The CDR3 is CAWSPVFNYGYTF. The CDR3 DNA reads as TGTGCCTGGAGTCCAGTCTTTAACTATGGCTACACCTTC.

This clone was found a few times. This chain links TRBV6-1 with TRBJ1-2, with TRBD1 matching over 7 bases. The junction had 5 bases not matched to a gene; V was cut back by 3 bases and J by 4 bases. In germline, CDR1 is MNHNS, CDR2 SASEGT. The CDR3 extends over 14 amino acids. CDR3 bases: TGTGCCAGCAGTGATTGGGACAGCATCTATGGCTACACCTTC. This sequence encodes CASSDWDSIYGYTF.

This clone was seen only a few times. The rearrangement links TRBV6-1 to TRBJ2-5; TRBD1 is a possible D gene (6 bases). Germline CDR1 MNHNS, CDR2 SASEGT. With 1 base removed from V and 1 base from J, the gap between germline ends came to 10 bases. This CDR3 has 15 amino acids. For the CDR3, the DNA is TGTGCCAGCAGTGAAGTTGACAGGTTCCAAGAGACCCAGTACTTC. It is translated as CASSEVDRFQETQYF.

This clone came up a few times. This chain connects TRBV19 to TRBJ2-1; 8 bases align to TRBD1. The CDR3 length is 16 residues. V trimming: 7 bases; J trimming: 6 bases; junction bases outside the gene matches: 14. The germline CDR1 and CDR2 sequences are LNHDA and SQIVND (reference sequence). The CDR3 DNA reads as TGTGCCAGTACCGCCTCCGGGACAGGTCTGCGCAATGAGCAGTTCTTC. It yields the protein CASTASGTGLRNEQFF.

On this clone itself: Other DNA sequences of this sample code for an identical CDR3. The V and J genes are TRBV9 and TRBJ2-3; 11 bases are a match to TRBD2. The CDR3 runs to 16 residues. V shed 0 bases and J 0 bases; nucleotides not matched to a gene: 0. Germline V gene lookup returns CDR1 SGDLS and CDR2 YYNGEE. CDR3 region: CASSVGTSGSTDTQYF. The CDR3 DNA follows: TGTGCCAGCAGCGTAGGGACTAGCGGGAGCACAGATACGCAGTATTTT. Full variable domain (remainder filled in from reference TRBV9 and TRBJ2-3): DSGVTQTPKHLITATGQRVTLRCSPRSGDLSVYWYQQSLDQGLQFLIQYYNGEERAKGNILERFSAQQFPDLHSELNLSSLELGDSALYFCASSVGTSGSTDTQYFGPGTRLTVL.

The chain joins TRBV19 to TRBJ2-2; 7 bases fit TRBD2. Germline assignment: CDR1 LNHDA and CDR2 SQIVND (reference sequence). CDR3 length: 15 residues. The ends lost 7 bases at V and 3 bases at J; junction bases unmatched: 8. The CDR3 here is CASNDASGYTGELFF. The CDR3, as DNA: TGTGCCAGTAACGATGCTAGCGGTTACACCGGGGAGCTGTTTTTT.

This clone was detected a few times. The CDR3 spells CASSLPQGDSYTEAFF. The CDR3 bases are TGTGCCAGCAGTTTACCCCAGGGGGACAGCTACACTGAAGCTTTCTTT. The chain links TRBV6-6 to TRBJ1-1; TRBD1 matches 7 bases. J lost 3 bases, V lost 4 bases, and 11 bases had no gene match. The CDR3 is made up of 16 amino acids. Germline CDR1 MNHNY, CDR2 SVGAGI (reference sequence).

V gene TRBV4-1 combines with J gene TRBJ1-5; D is undetermined. This CDR3 has 15 residues. From germline, CDR1 is MGHRA and CDR2 YSYEKL. The ends were cut back, 0 bases at V and 3 bases at J, with 9 bases in the middle. DNA for the CDR3: TGCGCCAGCAGCCAAGAACGAGGGAACAATCAGCCCCAGCATTTT. Translated: CASSQERGNNQPQHF.

The CDR3 DNA follows: TGCGCCAGCAGCTTGCCCCGGAGGGCAGGCACAGATACGCAGTATTTT. Its protein is CASSLPRRAGTDTQYF. This chain uses TRBV5-1 with TRBJ2-3; TRBD2 might be the D (6 bases). The V end was cut by 1 base, the J end by 1 base, with 13 bases between. CDR3 length equals 16 residues. Germline CDR1 SGHRS, CDR2 YFSETQ.

The CDR3 sequence is CATSRGRLIDTGELFF. In DNA, the CDR3 is TGTGCCACCAGCAGAGGGAGGCTGATAGACACCGGGGAGCTGTTTTTT. The chain has TRBV15 and TRBJ2-2; D perhaps matches TRBD2 (5 bases). CDR1 is LNHNV, CDR2 YYDKDF, per germline (reference sequence). The length of the CDR3 is 16 residues. V gave up 1 base and J gave up 3 bases, with 12 bases separating them. Combining the CDR3 with reference TRBV15 and TRBJ2-2 gives the whole variable domain DAMVIQNPRYQVTQFGKPVTLSCSQTLNHNVMYWYQQKSSQAPKLLFHYYDKDFNNEADTPDNFQSRRPNTSFCFLDIRSPGLGDTAMYLCATSRGRLIDTGELFFGEGSRLTVL.

This clone has a handful of counts. J is TRBJ2-7 and V is TRBV6-5; TRBD1 matches at 11 bases. The CDR3 is 13 amino acids. With 9 bases clipped from V and 4 bases from J, the junction kept 5 bases outside the gene matches. The germline V gene has CDR1 MNHEY and CDR2 SVGAGI. The CDR3 DNA reads TGTGCCAGTTTTGGACAGGGGGCTTACGAGCAGTACTTC. Its translation: CASFGQGAYEQYF.

The chain combines TRBV6-5 with TRBJ1-1; no clear D gene. With 0 bases removed from V and 3 bases from J, the gap between germline ends came to 5 bases. CDR1 is MNHEY, CDR2 SVGAGI, per germline. CDR3 length: 13 amino acids. The CDR3 sequence is CASSYSSDTEAFF. The CDR3, as DNA: TGTGCCAGCAGTTACTCGAGCGACACTGAAGCTTTCTTT.

In its sample, this clone was seen a few times. The CDR3 protein is CASSSQIGRALDTQYF. CDR3 DNA sequence: TGTGCCAGCAGCTCGCAGATCGGGAGGGCCTTGGATACGCAGTATTTT. The chain is built from TRBV5-8 and TRBJ2-3; 8 nucleotides line up with TRBD2. The CDR3 spans 16 residues. V dropped 3 bases and J dropped 6; count of bases not matched to a gene: 12. From germline, CDR1 is SGHTS and CDR2 YDEGEE.

This chain links TRBV28 with TRBJ1-1; TRBD1 aligns across 7 bases. The CDR3 is 14 residues long. The germline CDR1 and CDR2 sequences are MDHEN and SYDVKM. V lost 7 bases and J lost 4; bases outside the gene matches: 9. CDR3 bases: TGTGCCAGCAAAAGACAGGGATGGGCCACTGAAGCTTTCTTT. It encodes CASKRQGWATEAFF.